Below are 6 T cell receptor beta chains sequenced from a single sample in a study of blood T cells in healthy people across ages. Through a sample-barcoded 5' primer and a J-beta primer mix, a second PCR was run for about 6 to 11 cycles. TCRdb independently ran MiXCR on the 5' RACE reads; one entry per CDR3 protein. The data contain 700,000 or so distinct CDR3 sequences, around 41% of them seen just once; the ten biggest clones take up roughly 30%. Source material: blood. These receptors were collected from an elderly man in good health.

This clonotype appeared a single time. The J gene is TRBJ2-1, the V gene TRBV6-6; 10 nucleotides line up with TRBD2. Germline loops: CDR1 MNHNY, CDR2 SVGAGI (reference sequence). There are 16 residues in the CDR3. Trimming cost V 5 bases and J 5 bases; bases outside gene matches: 9. CDR3 residues: CASSDPLAGADNEQFF. CDR3 in DNA: TGTGCCAGCAGTGACCCCCTAGCGGGAGCGGACAATGAGCAGTTCTTC.

This clonotype turned up a few times. The rearrangement uses TRBV3-1 and TRBJ2-3; maybe TRBD2 (6 bases). V gave up 3 bases and J gave up 5 bases, with 12 bases separating them. This CDR3 comprises 14 residues. Germline CDR1 and CDR2: LGHDT and YNNKEL (reference sequence). This chain's CDR3 is CASSQEGRRDTQYF. For the CDR3, the DNA is TGTGCCAGCAGCCAGGAGGGGCGGCGAGATACGCAGTATTTT.

A few counts support this clonotype. V is TRBV11-2 and J is TRBJ2-7; a possible D gene is TRBD2 (5 bases). CDR3 length: 15 residues. V lost 5 bases and J lost 3, with 17 bases in between. The germline V gene has CDR1 SGHAT and CDR2 FQNNGV. CDR3 sequence: CASSMDPLASYEQYF. DNA of the CDR3: TGTGCCAGCAGCATGGACCCTCTAGCAAGCTACGAGCAGTACTTC.

A remark on this clonotype: Germline is not matched at one junction end, which may reflect a read error. CDR3 region: CANSVRRVPDTQYF. The DNA of the CDR3 is TGTGCCAACAGCGTGCGCAGGGTACCAGATACGCAGTATTTT. The V gene is TRBV7-3, the J gene TRBJ2-3; maybe TRBD1 (5 bases). Germline V lookup: CDR1 SGHTA, CDR2 FQGTGA. The CDR3 has 14 residues.

As for this clonotype: The junction and the germline gene differ at one end; a read error may be behind it. V is TRBV7-2 and J is TRBJ2-7; 8 bases are shared with TRBD2. The CDR3 runs to 14 residues. CDR1 and CDR2 (germline): SGHTA, FQGNSA. In nucleotides, the CDR3 is TGTGCCATCAGCTTAGCGGGACAACCCTACGAGCAGTACTTC. Residues: CAISLAGQPYEQYF.

Details on this clonotype: The junction differs from germline at one of its ends, possibly a read error. The chain links TRBV7-7 to TRBJ2-2; D is unresolved. This CDR3 region has 14 residues. CDR1 is SSHAT, CDR2 FNYEAQ, per germline (reference sequence). The CDR3 loop is CASSFVGLTGELFF. The CDR3 DNA sequence: TGTGCTAGCAGCTTCGTAGGCTTGACCGGGGAGCTGTTTTTT.